Included here is one T cell receptor beta chain sequence, with context. As handled by the study authors: It was from reference gene primer amplification that nucleated cell counts were estimated. Method: immunoSEQ multiplex PCR; TCRdb's copy keeps in-frame clones and lacks some. Clone size and the V and J calls come from that table; the DNA yielded D and trimming. Here the sample spans approximately 200,000 clones, roughly nine tenths being singletons. The CDR3 sequence is 15 residues long. V shed 3 bases and J shed 3 bases, with 11 bases lying between them. The germline CDR1 and CDR2 sequences are SNHLY and FYNNEI. The sample is drawn from a study of blood T cell repertoires in COVID-19. For the study at large: T cells, B-cell-depleted T cells, or PBMCs provided the cDNA or gDNA that served as material.

Sequenced material: peripheral blood. This clonotype was obtained from a man in his 70s with active or convalescent COVID-19. The chain combines TRBV2 with TRBJ2-2, with a possible D match to TRBD2 (6 bases). The CDR3 nucleotides read TGTGCCAGCAGTGAGGGGACTGCCTACACCGGGGAGCTGTTTTTT. Its translation is CASSEGTAYTGELFF.